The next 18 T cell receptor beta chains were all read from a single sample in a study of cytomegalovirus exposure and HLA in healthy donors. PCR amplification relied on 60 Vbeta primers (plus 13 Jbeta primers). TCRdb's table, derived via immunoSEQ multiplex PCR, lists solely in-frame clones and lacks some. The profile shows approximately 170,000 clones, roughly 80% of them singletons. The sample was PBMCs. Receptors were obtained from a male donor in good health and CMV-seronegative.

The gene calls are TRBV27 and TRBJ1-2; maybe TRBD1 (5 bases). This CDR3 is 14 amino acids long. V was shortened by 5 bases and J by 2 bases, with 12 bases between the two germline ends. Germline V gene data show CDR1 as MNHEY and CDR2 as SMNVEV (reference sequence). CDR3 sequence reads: CASSDSGLNYGYTF. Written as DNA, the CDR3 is TGTGCCAGCAGTGACTCGGGACTCAACTATGGCTACACCTTC.

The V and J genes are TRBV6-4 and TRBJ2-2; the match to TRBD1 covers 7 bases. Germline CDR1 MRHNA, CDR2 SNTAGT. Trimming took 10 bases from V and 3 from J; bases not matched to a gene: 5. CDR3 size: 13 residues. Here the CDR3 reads CAMDRRYTGELFF. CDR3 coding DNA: TGTGCCATGGACAGGCGCTACACCGGGGAGCTGTTTTTT.

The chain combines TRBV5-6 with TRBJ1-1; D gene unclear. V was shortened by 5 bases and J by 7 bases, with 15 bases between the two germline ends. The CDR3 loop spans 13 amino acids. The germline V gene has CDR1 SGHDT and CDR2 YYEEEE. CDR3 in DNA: TGTGCCAGCAGTCCGTGGACTCAGAGTGAAGCTTTCTTT. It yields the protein CASSPWTQSEAFF.

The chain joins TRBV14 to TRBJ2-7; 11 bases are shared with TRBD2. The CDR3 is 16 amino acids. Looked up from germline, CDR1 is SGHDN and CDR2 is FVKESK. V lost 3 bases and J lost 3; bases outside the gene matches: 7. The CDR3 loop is CASSQAPGLAVYEQYF. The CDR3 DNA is TGTGCCAGCAGCCAGGCGCCGGGACTAGCGGTCTACGAGCAGTACTTC.

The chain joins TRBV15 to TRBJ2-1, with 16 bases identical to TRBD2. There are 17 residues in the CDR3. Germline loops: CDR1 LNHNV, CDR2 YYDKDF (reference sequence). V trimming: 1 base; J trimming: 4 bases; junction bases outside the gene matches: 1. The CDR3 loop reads CATSRGGLAGGYNEQFF. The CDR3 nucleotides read TGTGCCACCAGCAGAGGGGGACTAGCGGGGGGGTACAATGAGCAGTTCTTC.

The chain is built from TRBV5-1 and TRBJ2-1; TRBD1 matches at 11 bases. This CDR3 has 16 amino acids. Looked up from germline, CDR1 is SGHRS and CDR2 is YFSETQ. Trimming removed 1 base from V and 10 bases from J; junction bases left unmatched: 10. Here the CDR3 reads CASSLLGQGAFEEQFF. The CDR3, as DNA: TGCGCCAGCAGCTTGCTTGGACAGGGGGCTTTTGAGGAGCAGTTCTTC.

CDR3 DNA sequence: TGTGCCAGCAGTTACTTAACAGGCATAAACTTGGAGGGCTACACCTTC. Translation: CASSYLTGINLEGYTF. This chain connects TRBV27 to TRBJ1-2, with TRBD1 as a possible D gene (5 bases). The germline V gene encodes CDR1 MNHEY and CDR2 SMNVEV (reference sequence). The CDR3 loop spans 16 amino acids. Trimming stripped 4 bases from V and 8 bases from J, with 23 bases between.

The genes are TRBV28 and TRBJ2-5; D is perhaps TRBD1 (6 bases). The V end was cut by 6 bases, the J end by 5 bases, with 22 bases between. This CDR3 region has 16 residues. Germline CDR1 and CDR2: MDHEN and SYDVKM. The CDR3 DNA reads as TGTGCCAGCAGGAGGTGGCATGGGGGCATGGAGGAGACCCAGTACTTC. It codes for CASRRWHGGMEETQYF.

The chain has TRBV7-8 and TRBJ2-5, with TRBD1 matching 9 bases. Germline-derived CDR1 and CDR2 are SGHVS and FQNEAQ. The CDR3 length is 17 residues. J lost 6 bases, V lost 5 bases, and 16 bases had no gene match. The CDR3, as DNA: TGTGCCAGCAGCCAGGGCCCGGACAGGGGATTCGGGAAGACCCAGTACTTC. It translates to CASSQGPDRGFGKTQYF.

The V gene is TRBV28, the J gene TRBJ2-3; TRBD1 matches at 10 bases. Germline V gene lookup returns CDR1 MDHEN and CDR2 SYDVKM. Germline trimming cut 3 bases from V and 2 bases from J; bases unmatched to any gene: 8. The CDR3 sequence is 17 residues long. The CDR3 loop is CASSFKKTGGNTDTQYF. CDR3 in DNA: TGTGCCAGCAGTTTCAAAAAGACAGGGGGCAACACAGATACGCAGTATTTT.

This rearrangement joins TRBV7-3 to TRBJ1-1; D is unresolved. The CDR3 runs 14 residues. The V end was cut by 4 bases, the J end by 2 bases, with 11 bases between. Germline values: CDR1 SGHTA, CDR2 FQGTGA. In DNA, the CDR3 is TGTGCCAGCAGCTCCGGGCGGGGAAACACTGAAGCTTTCTTT. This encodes CASSSGRGNTEAFF.

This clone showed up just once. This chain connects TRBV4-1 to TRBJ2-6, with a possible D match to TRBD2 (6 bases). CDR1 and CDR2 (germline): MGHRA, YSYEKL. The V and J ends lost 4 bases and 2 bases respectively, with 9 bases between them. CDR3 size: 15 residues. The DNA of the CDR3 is TGCGCCAGCAGCCCGGGGGTCGCTGGGGCCAACGTCCTGACTTTC. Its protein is CASSPGVAGANVLTF.

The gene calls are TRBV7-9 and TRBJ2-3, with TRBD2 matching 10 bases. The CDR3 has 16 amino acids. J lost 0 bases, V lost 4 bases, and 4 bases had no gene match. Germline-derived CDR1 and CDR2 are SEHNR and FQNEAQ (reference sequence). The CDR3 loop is CASSSPTSGSTDTQYF. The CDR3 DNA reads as TGTGCCAGCAGCTCACCGACTAGCGGGAGCACAGATACGCAGTATTTT.

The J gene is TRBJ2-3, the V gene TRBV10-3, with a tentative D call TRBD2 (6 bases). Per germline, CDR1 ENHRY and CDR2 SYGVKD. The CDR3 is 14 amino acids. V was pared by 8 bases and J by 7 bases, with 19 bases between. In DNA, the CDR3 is TGTGCCATCCTGGGACTCGCCCGATCAAATACGCAGTATTTT. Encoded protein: CAILGLARSNTQYF.

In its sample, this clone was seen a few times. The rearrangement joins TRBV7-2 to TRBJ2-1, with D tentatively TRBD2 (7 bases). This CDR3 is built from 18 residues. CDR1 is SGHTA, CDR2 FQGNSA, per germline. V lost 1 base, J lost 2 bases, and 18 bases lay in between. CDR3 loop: CASSLGPPGRGPYNEQFF. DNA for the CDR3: TGTGCCAGCAGCTTAGGACCACCCGGGCGGGGGCCCTACAATGAGCAGTTCTTC.

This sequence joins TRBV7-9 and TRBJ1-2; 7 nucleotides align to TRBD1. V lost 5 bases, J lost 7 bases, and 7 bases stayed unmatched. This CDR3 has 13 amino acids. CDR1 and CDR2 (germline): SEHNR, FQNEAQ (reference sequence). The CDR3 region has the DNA TGTGCCAGCAGCCGTACAGGGGAACGTGGCTACACCTTC. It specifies CASSRTGERGYTF. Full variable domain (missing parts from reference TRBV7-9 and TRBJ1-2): DTGVSQNPRHKITKRGQNVTFRCDPISEHNRLYWYRQTLGQGPEFLTYFQNEAQLEKSRLLSDRFSAERPKGSFSTLEIQRTEQGDSAMYLCASSRTGERGYTFGSGTRLTVV.

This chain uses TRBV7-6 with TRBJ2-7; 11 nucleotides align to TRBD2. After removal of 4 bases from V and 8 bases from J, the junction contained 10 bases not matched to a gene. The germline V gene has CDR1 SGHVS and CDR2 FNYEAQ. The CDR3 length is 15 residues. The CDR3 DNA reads TGTGCCAGCAGCTCTAGCGGGGGGCCGGGGGTGAAGCAGTACTTC. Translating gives CASSSSGGPGVKQYF.

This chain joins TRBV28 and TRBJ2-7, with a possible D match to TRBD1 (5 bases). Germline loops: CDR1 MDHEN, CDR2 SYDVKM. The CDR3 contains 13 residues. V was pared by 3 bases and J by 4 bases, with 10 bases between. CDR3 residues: CASSLAGPYEQYF. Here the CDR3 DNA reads TGTGCCAGCAGTTTGGCAGGGCCGTACGAGCAGTACTTC. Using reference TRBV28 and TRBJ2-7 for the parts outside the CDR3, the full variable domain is DVKVTQSSRYLVKRTGEKVFLECVQDMDHENMFWYRQDPGLGLRLIYFSYDVKMKEKGDIPEGYSVSREKKERFSLILESASTNQTSMYLCASSLAGPYEQYFGPGTRLTVT.